A selection of T cell receptor beta chains follows, all from one sample in a study of T-cell memory formation after mild COVID-19. TCRdb independently ran MiXCR on the 5' RACE reads; one entry per CDR3 protein. The table lists roughly 250,000 distinct CDR3 sequences, over 15% of them singletons. The source material was PBMCs or a T cell subset sorted from them (not recorded which). These receptors were collected from a man aged 18 to 35 who had mild COVID-19 (a few samples of this study predate the infection). Cell type and time point are not known. Each CDR3 is given with its conserved first and last residue. The size field is filled for only some rows; it gives once, few, many or a size class.

v_gene: TRBV6-6; abundance: once; CDR3aa: CASSSQGQPQHF
v_gene: TRBV7-7; abundance: few; CDR3aa: CASSFAGQSTGELFF
v_gene: TRBV7-9; abundance: NA; CDR3aa: CASSLMGIGGSGEKLFF
v_gene: TRBV7-2; abundance: NA; CDR3aa: CASSFNQGGSPLHF
v_gene: TRBV30; abundance: NA; CDR3aa: CAWKRSGVSYEQYF
v_gene: TRBV28; abundance: few; CDR3aa: CASSPSGPVGTLHF
v_gene: TRBV6-2/TRBV6-3; abundance: many; CDR3aa: CATRVTGNQPQHF
v_gene: TRBV11-2; abundance: NA; CDR3aa: CASRRPGEAKNIQYF
v_gene: TRBV6-2/TRBV6-3; abundance: NA; CDR3aa: CASSSHRVPGNQPQHF
v_gene: TRBV3-1; abundance: few; CDR3aa: CASSQPRGPHGTQYF
v_gene: TRBV7-2; abundance: NA; CDR3aa: CASSPQGWGNQPQHF
v_gene: TRBV7-2; abundance: many; CDR3aa: CASSFIWGNDGTQYF
v_gene: TRBV12-3/TRBV12-4; abundance: NA; CDR3aa: CASSARDTEKYGYTF
v_gene: TRBV27; abundance: NA; CDR3aa: CASRWDRASGYTF
v_gene: TRBV28; abundance: NA; CDR3aa: CASSPLTSGWKETQYF
v_gene: TRBV6-2/TRBV6-3; abundance: many; CDR3aa: CASSPTGVQPQHF
v_gene: TRBV29-1; abundance: few; CDR3aa: CSVHPLAGSQETQYF
v_gene: TRBV28; abundance: NA; CDR3aa: CASSSGQLTDTQYF
v_gene: TRBV3-1; abundance: few; CDR3aa: CASSPNPGLVAGELFF
v_gene: TRBV7-9; abundance: NA; CDR3aa: CASRQTTGAEAFF
v_gene: TRBV28; abundance: many; CDR3aa: CASRDRGRGETQYF
v_gene: TRBV5-6; abundance: NA; CDR3aa: CASRVRRVNTEAFF
v_gene: TRBV5-1; abundance: NA; CDR3aa: CASRKQGSANEKLFF
v_gene: TRBV9; abundance: NA; CDR3aa: CASSSAPLGTLKSGELFF
v_gene: TRBV27; abundance: many; CDR3aa: CASSQGGRTGAITQYF
v_gene: TRBV20-1; abundance: NA; CDR3aa: CSAAGSSSGANVLTF
v_gene: TRBV6-5; abundance: few; CDR3aa: CASSYSMWTLNTEAFF
v_gene: TRBV5-1; abundance: NA; CDR3aa: CASSEGGDPEKLFF
v_gene: TRBV24-1; abundance: NA; CDR3aa: CATSDHSGNQPQHF
v_gene: TRBV7-9; abundance: NA; CDR3aa: CASSLGEFQETQYF
v_gene: TRBV20-1; abundance: NA; CDR3aa: CSATPSGTSGYYEQYF
v_gene: TRBV9; abundance: NA; CDR3aa: CASSVRSGVTYNEQFF
v_gene: TRBV9; abundance: NA; CDR3aa: CASSVTETEAFF
v_gene: TRBV5-6; abundance: once; CDR3aa: CASSLFLGGTFGANVLTF
v_gene: TRBV24-1; abundance: NA; CDR3aa: CATSDSTSEGEQFF
v_gene: TRBV7-9; abundance: NA; CDR3aa: CASSAWGIRNHGYTF
v_gene: TRBV5-1; abundance: many; CDR3aa: CASSFSYNEQFF
v_gene: TRBV24-1; abundance: few; CDR3aa: CATSLRGSETQYF
v_gene: TRBV5-1; abundance: NA; CDR3aa: CASSLPGDEQFF
v_gene: TRBV20-1; abundance: few; CDR3aa: CSARGDRPAYGYTF
v_gene: TRBV4-2; abundance: few; CDR3aa: CASSPGRGDANEQFF
v_gene: TRBV12-3/TRBV12-4; abundance: few; CDR3aa: CASSFQQGSEQFF
v_gene: TRBV7-2; abundance: few; CDR3aa: CASSLPTWGGYTF
v_gene: TRBV6-2/TRBV6-3; abundance: few; CDR3aa: CASSTGTSGMETQYF
v_gene: TRBV10-3; abundance: few; CDR3aa: CAIRNLADEQFF
v_gene: TRBV27; abundance: NA; CDR3aa: CASSFMQGSTLHF
v_gene: TRBV5-5; abundance: many; CDR3aa: CASSLEWGADTQYF
v_gene: TRBV10-3; abundance: NA; CDR3aa: CAISPMGGPGNEQFF
v_gene: TRBV5-1; abundance: NA; CDR3aa: CASSGTGDSEQYF
v_gene: TRBV12-3/TRBV12-4; abundance: few; CDR3aa: CASSTTGVDGYTF
v_gene: TRBV6-1; abundance: few; CDR3aa: CASSVGQGADTQYF
v_gene: TRBV27; abundance: NA; CDR3aa: CASSLGGLGELFF
v_gene: TRBV20-1; abundance: NA; CDR3aa: CSARDRTGGEKLFF